The text below deals with one T cell receptor beta chain. Its antigen is unidentified. This record belongs to a study of cytomegalovirus exposure and HLA in healthy donors. Primers for the PCR totalled 60 Vbeta and 13 Jbeta. The assay was immunoSEQ multiplex PCR, and TCRdb's table has in-frame clones only and misses some. The profile shows more than 150,000 clones, roughly 82% of them singletons. Germline-derived CDR1 and CDR2 are SNHLY and FYNNEI. The length of the CDR3 is 13 residues. Study-wide findings and caveats: CMV antigen specificity of a few CMV-associated chains was confirmed in vitro.

This receptor was taken from a woman in her forties or fifties in good health and CMV-seropositive. This rearrangement joins TRBV2 to TRBJ2-5, with D unclear. The DNA end favors TRBJ2-7, so the J call may be wrong. Sequenced material: PBMCs. CDR3 in DNA: TGTGCCAGCAAAAGCCGTTCTCCCTACGAGCAGTACTTC. As protein: CASKSRSPYEQYF.